One and the same sample provided the 11 T cell receptor beta chains below, sequenced in a study of blood T cell repertoires in COVID-19. TCRdb's table, derived via immunoSEQ multiplex PCR, lists solely in-frame clones and lacks some. This sample has around 60,000 clones; 70% to 90% occur once, and the top ten carry around 4.2%. The sample consisted of peripheral blood. Receptors originate from a man between 65 and 85 years old with acute or convalescent COVID-19.

The V gene is TRBV28, the J gene TRBJ1-2; TRBD1 aligns across 8 bases. J was trimmed by 4 bases and V by 10 bases; bases with no gene match: 11. The CDR3 length is 14 residues. Germline assignment: CDR1 MDHEN and CDR2 SYDVKM. This CDR3 is CAIRGRGRFYGYTF. The CDR3, as DNA: TGTGCCATTCGGGGCAGGGGGCGCTTCTATGGCTACACCTTC.

This clone was observed a handful of times. V usage is TRBV4-2 and J usage is TRBJ2-5; 11 bases fit TRBD2. J gave up 1 base and V 0 bases, and 1 base lay outside the gene matches. The V gene's germline CDR1 is LGHNA and CDR2 YNFKEQ. The CDR3 sequence is 16 residues long. CDR3 DNA: TGTGCCAGCAGCCAAGATCTAGCGGGGGGCCAAGAGACCCAGTACTTC. As protein: CASSQDLAGGQETQYF.

In its sample, this clone was seen a few times. This chain uses TRBV7-3 with TRBJ2-2, with unresolved D. This CDR3 region has 13 residues. Trimming shortened V by 5 bases and J by 7 bases, and 11 bases separated the two germline ends. CDR1 and CDR2 (germline): SGHTA, FQGTGA. CDR3 amino acids: CASSPPGGGELFF. DNA of the CDR3: TGTGCCAGCAGCCCCCCCGGCGGCGGGGAGCTGTTTTTT.

The rearrangement joins TRBV6-5 to TRBJ1-1, with 7 bases lining up with TRBD1. V lost 0 bases, J lost 0 bases, and 4 bases stayed unmatched. There are 16 residues in the CDR3. Germline V gene sequence: CDR1 MNHEY, CDR2 SVGAGI. CDR3 protein: CASSYSRGPVNTEAFF. DNA of the CDR3: TGTGCCAGCAGTTACTCGAGGGGGCCAGTGAACACTGAAGCTTTCTTT.

The chain combines TRBV27 with TRBJ2-7; D is perhaps TRBD1 (7 bases). V was shortened by 6 bases and J by 1 base, with 16 bases between the two germline ends. The CDR3 extends over 15 amino acids. The V gene's germline CDR1 is MNHEY and CDR2 SMNVEV (reference sequence). The CDR3 DNA reads TGTGCCAGCAGGGCTGAGACAGGGAGGTCCTACGAGCAGTACTTC. This encodes CASRAETGRSYEQYF.

The chain has TRBV28 and TRBJ2-5; TRBD2 matches at 13 bases. CDR3 length: 16 amino acids. From germline, CDR1 is MDHEN and CDR2 SYDVKM. V shed 3 bases and J 7 bases; nucleotides not matched to a gene: 8. The DNA for the CDR3 is TGTGCCAGCAGTTTTCCTGGAAGGACTAGCGGGGGGACCCAGTACTTC. It codes for CASSFPGRTSGGTQYF.

The chain links TRBV10-3 to TRBJ1-3; no clear D gene. V lost 6 bases and J lost 0, with 6 bases in between. Per the germline V gene, CDR1 is ENHRY and CDR2 is SYGVKD. The CDR3 runs 13 residues. In DNA, the CDR3 is TGTGCCATCAGACAGCCCTCTGGAAACACCATATATTTT. It specifies CAIRQPSGNTIYF.

The chain couples TRBV5-6 to TRBJ1-2; the D is unclear. The CDR3 loop spans 13 amino acids. Germline lookup yields CDR1 SGHDT and CDR2 YYEEEE. Trimming pared 0 bases from V and 7 bases from J, leaving 10 bases between. CDR3 sequence (DNA): TGTGCCAGCAGCTTGGTTACGGGAGGTGGCTACACCTTC. This encodes CASSLVTGGGYTF.

The chain combines TRBV7-9 with TRBJ2-3; 8 bases agree with TRBD2. The CDR3 consists of 18 residues. J was trimmed by 3 bases and V by 7 bases; bases with no gene match: 18. Germline CDR1 and CDR2: SEHNR and FQNEAQ (reference sequence). The CDR3 bases are TGTGCCAGCACCTTCCCTCTTAGCGGGGACCAATGGACAGATACGCAGTATTTT. Translation gives CASTFPLSGDQWTDTQYF.

V and J are TRBV6-2 or TRBV6-3 and TRBJ2-6; D not resolved. CDR1 is MNHEY, CDR2 SVGEGT, per germline. V was shortened by 4 bases and J by 0 bases, with 7 bases between the two germline ends. This CDR3 comprises 15 residues. The CDR3 sequence is CASSFRSSGANVLTF. The CDR3 nucleotides are TGTGCCAGCAGTTTCCGTAGCTCTGGGGCCAACGTCCTGACTTTC.

V gene TRBV19 combines with J gene TRBJ2-7, with 8 bases identical to TRBD1. V lost 8 bases and J lost 0; bases outside the gene matches: 9. Per the germline V gene, CDR1 is LNHDA and CDR2 is SQIVND (reference sequence). The CDR3 has 15 residues. The CDR3 DNA reads as TGTGCCAGTCGTCGACAGGGGCATAGCTCCTACGAGCAGTACTTC. It translates to CASRRQGHSSYEQYF.